This TCR beta chain was sequenced during a study of human T cells and chemical hapten exposure. Study-level information: Reading of the patch tests, which applied 0.01% DPC to the upper back, occurred at 6 days.

Time point indicated: patch test 1, 2 weeks after DPC sensitization. Treatment defined: therapeutic diphenylcyclopropenone sensitization with weekly scalp DPC. The authors extracted total RNA from unfractionated whole blood. TCRdb re-called the RACE reads through MiXCR, storing one row per CDR3 protein. Of some 43,000 distinct CDR3 sequences listed, over 3.5% are singletons. The CDR3 loop spans 16 amino acids. V was clipped by 2 bases and J by 7 bases, with 18 bases between them. The V gene's germline CDR1 is ENHRY and CDR2 SYGVKD. This clonotype was detected many times. V usage is TRBV10-3 and J usage is TRBJ2-1; D possibly corresponds to TRBD1 (7 bases). This sequence was found in a man aged 50-59 years with alopecia areata. Some clones in this sample may be carry-over from other donors' samples. The specimen comprised whole blood, sampled in connection with sensitization to the hapten diphenylcyclopropenone (DPC). The CDR3 region has the DNA TGTGCCATCAGTGAGGGAATAGCGGACAGGAGGAATGAGCAGTTCTTC. Translating gives CAISEGIADRRNEQFF.